The rows below give T cell receptor beta chains drawn from one sample of a study of cytomegalovirus exposure and HLA in healthy donors. This table comes from immunoSEQ multiplex PCR, and its TCRdb copy is limited to in-frame clones, with some not included. The sample contains more than 150,000 clones, roughly 80% of which appear only once. The specimen was PBMCs. These receptors were collected from a boy aged 2 to 10 in good health and CMV-seronegative. Each CDR3 is given with its conserved first and last residue. The order of the fields is clone size, J gene, V gene, D gene, CDR3 length, CDR3 DNA, CDR3 protein. D genes are given only for firm matches. Size is stated for part of the rows, as once, few or many counts, or as a class when the clone is expanded.

size: NA
J: TRBJ2-5
V: TRBV7-7
D: TRBD1
length: 14
DNA: TGTGCTAGCAGCGTGGGACAGGGGGCAGAGACCCAGTACTTC
CDR3: CASSVGQGAETQYF

size: NA
J: TRBJ2-7
V: TRBV27
D: TRBD1
length: 15
DNA: TGTGCCAGCTCCTTGGCGGGGACAGGGGGCTACGAGCAGTACTTC
CDR3: CASSLAGTGGYEQYF

size: NA
J: TRBJ2-3
V: TRBV9
D: NA
length: 14
DNA: TGTGCCAGCAGCACCAGTTCCAGGCCAGATACGCAGTATTTT
CDR3: CASSTSSRPDTQYF

size: NA
J: TRBJ2-1
V: TRBV19
D: TRBD2
length: 15
DNA: TGTGCCAGTAGTATACTAGCGGGAGGCATGAATGAGCAGTTCTTC
CDR3: CASSILAGGMNEQFF

size: NA
J: TRBJ2-1
V: TRBV9
D: TRBD2
length: 15
DNA: TGTGCCAGCAGCGTAGGCGGGGGTTCCTACAATGAGCAGTTCTTC
CDR3: CASSVGGGSYNEQFF

size: NA
J: TRBJ2-7
V: TRBV27
D: TRBD2
length: 15
DNA: TGTGCCAGCAGCCTCCGGGGAGGGCGGTCCTACGAGCAGTACTTC
CDR3: CASSLRGGRSYEQYF

size: NA
J: TRBJ1-2
V: TRBV7-8
D: NA
length: 17
DNA: TGTGCCAGCAGCTTAAGGCGCCAGATCCTAGCTAACTATGGCTACACCTTC
CDR3: CASSLRRQILANYGYTF

size: NA
J: TRBJ2-7
V: TRBV11-1
D: TRBD1
length: 16
DNA: TGTGCCAGCAGCTTGCTTCAGGGGGAGCCTTCCTACGAGCAGTACTTC
CDR3: CASSLLQGEPSYEQYF

size: NA
J: TRBJ2-3
V: TRBV11-2
D: TRBD2
length: 15
DNA: TGTGCCAGCAGCCTACTAGCGGGGTGGCCAGATACGCAGTATTTT
CDR3: CASSLLAGWPDTQYF

size: NA
J: TRBJ1-5
V: TRBV19
D: NA
length: 17
DNA: TGTGCCACCGCCCTCCCCGGACACGGAGGGAGCAATCAGCCCCAGCATTTT
CDR3: CATALPGHGGSNQPQHF

size: NA
J: TRBJ1-2
V: TRBV28
D: TRBD1
length: 13
DNA: TGTGCCACCTTGGACAGGGAAGTCGGTGGCTACACCTTC
CDR3: CATLDREVGGYTF

size: once
J: TRBJ1-1
V: TRBV19
D: TRBD1
length: 16
DNA: TGTGCCAGTACTTACCGGGACAGGGGGCTCACGGCTGAAGCTTTCTTT
CDR3: CASTYRDRGLTAEAFF

size: NA
J: TRBJ1-2
V: TRBV14
D: NA
length: 14
DNA: TGTGCCAGCAGCCAAACCTACGGTGCGAATGGCTACACCTTC
CDR3: CASSQTYGANGYTF

size: NA
J: TRBJ2-1
V: TRBV2
D: TRBD2
length: 15
DNA: TGTGCCAGCAGGCAACCTAGCGGTAGTCTCAATGAGCAGTTCTTC
CDR3: CASRQPSGSLNEQFF

size: few
J: TRBJ1-1
V: TRBV15
D: NA
length: 13
DNA: TGTGCCACCAGCCCGTGGGGGGGATCTGAAGCTTTCTTT
CDR3: CATSPWGGSEAFF

size: NA
J: TRBJ1-1
V: TRBV25-1
D: TRBD1
length: 14
DNA: TGTGCCAGCGAAGATAAGAGGGGCAGGGGGTGGGCTTTCTTT
CDR3: CASEDKRGRGWAFF

size: NA
J: TRBJ2-7
V: TRBV28
D: NA
length: 16
DNA: TGTGCCAGCAGTTTAGCGAGGGAGCCTCTCCTCACCGAGCAGTACTTC
CDR3: CASSLAREPLLTEQYF

size: NA
J: TRBJ1-1
V: TRBV19
D: TRBD1
length: 14
DNA: TGTGCCAGTAGTGTTCAGGGGGCGAACACTGAAGCTTTCTTT
CDR3: CASSVQGANTEAFF

size: NA
J: TRBJ2-3
V: TRBV7-6
D: NA
length: 14
DNA: TGTGCCATCGGTGGGAGCGACAACACAGATACGCAGTATTTT
CDR3: CAIGGSDNTDTQYF

size: NA
J: TRBJ1-2
V: TRBV27
D: NA
length: 15
DNA: TGTGCCAGCAGTCCAAGGACAGAAGCTAACTATGGCTACACCTTC
CDR3: CASSPRTEANYGYTF

size: NA
J: TRBJ2-7
V: TRBV5-1
D: NA
length: 13
DNA: TGCGCCAGCAGCTTTACAGGGGGAGGGGAGCAGTACTTC
CDR3: CASSFTGGGEQYF

size: NA
J: TRBJ2-1
V: TRBV19
D: NA
length: 16
DNA: TGTGCCAGTAGTCTTAGCGGACGAGAGTTAGGGCATGAGCAGTTCTTC
CDR3: CASSLSGRELGHEQFF

size: NA
J: TRBJ1-1
V: TRBV11-2
D: NA
length: 11
DNA: TGTGCCAGCAGCTTGGAGAGTAGAGCTTTCTTT
CDR3: CASSLESRAFF

size: few
J: TRBJ2-1
V: TRBV18
D: NA
length: 14
DNA: TGTGCCAGCTCACCCCGGGACTCCCTGAATGAGCAGTTCTTC
CDR3: CASSPRDSLNEQFF

size: NA
J: TRBJ2-1
V: TRBV10-3
D: NA
length: 16
DNA: TGTGCCATCAGTGAGTCCACAGGTAGCTCCTACAATGAGCAGTTCTTC
CDR3: CAISESTGSSYNEQFF

size: NA
J: TRBJ1-5
V: TRBV10-3
D: NA
length: 15
DNA: TGTGCCATCAGTGAGTCGGGGGGGCAAGGTCAGCCCCAGCATTTT
CDR3: CAISESGGQGQPQHF

size: few
J: TRBJ1-5
V: TRBV18
D: NA
length: 16
DNA: TGTGCCAGCTCACCTAATACGGGGGGGAGCAATCAGCCCCAGCATTTT
CDR3: CASSPNTGGSNQPQHF

size: NA
J: TRBJ2-7
V: TRBV6-1
D: NA
length: 15
DNA: TGCGCCAGCAGTGCATTTTTACAGGGTGACGACGAGCAGTACTTC
CDR3: CASSAFLQGDDEQYF

size: NA
J: TRBJ2-7
V: TRBV5-6
D: TRBD2
length: 14
DNA: TGTGCCAGCAGGTGGACTAGCGGCCCCTACGAGCAGTACTTC
CDR3: CASRWTSGPYEQYF

size: NA
J: TRBJ2-5
V: TRBV6-5
D: NA
length: 14
DNA: TGTGCCAGCAGTTACGAAAGGAGAAGAGAGACCCAGTACTTC
CDR3: CASSYERRRETQYF

size: NA
J: TRBJ1-2
V: TRBV7-2
D: TRBD1
length: 14
DNA: TGTGCCAGCAGCTTAGTGAGGGGGCATTATGGCTACACCTTC
CDR3: CASSLVRGHYGYTF

size: few
J: TRBJ1-6
V: TRBV6-5
D: NA
length: 15
DNA: TGTGCCAGCAGTTACTCCCGACTGAGAAATTCACCCCTCCACTTT
CDR3: CASSYSRLRNSPLHF

size: NA
J: TRBJ2-1
V: TRBV18
D: NA
length: 15
DNA: TGTGCCAGCTCACGAGGACAGATCCTATACAATGAGCAGTTCTTC
CDR3: CASSRGQILYNEQFF

size: NA
J: TRBJ2-1
V: TRBV30
D: TRBD2
length: 15
DNA: TGTGCCTGGAGTGCTACTAGCGGGAGGGGGAATGAGCAGTTCTTC
CDR3: CAWSATSGRGNEQFF

size: NA
J: TRBJ2-3
V: TRBV5-6
D: TRBD2
length: 12
DNA: TGTGCCAGTTGGGGGGGGGCAGATACGCAGTATTTT
CDR3: CASWGGADTQYF

size: NA
J: TRBJ1-1
V: TRBV15
D: NA
length: 16
DNA: TGTGCCACCAGCAGAGATGGGGCACCGCTCCAGACTGAAGCTTTCTTT
CDR3: CATSRDGAPLQTEAFF

size: few
J: TRBJ2-7
V: TRBV10-1
D: TRBD1
length: 14
DNA: TGCGCCAGCAGCCAAGGGACAGGGGACGGAAAGCAGTACTTC
CDR3: CASSQGTGDGKQYF

size: NA
J: TRBJ1-1
V: TRBV4-1
D: NA
length: 15
DNA: TGCGCCAGCAGCCAAGGTGCAGGGGCCAACACTGAAGCTTTCTTT
CDR3: CASSQGAGANTEAFF

size: NA
J: TRBJ2-3
V: TRBV11-2
D: TRBD2
length: 16
DNA: TGTGCCAGCAGCTCCTGGACTAGCGGGAGGACAGATACGCAGTATTTT
CDR3: CASSSWTSGRTDTQYF

size: once
J: TRBJ2-2
V: TRBV7-6
D: TRBD1
length: 16
DNA: TGTGCCAGCAGCCACCGGGACAGGGCCCTTCACGGGGAGCTGTTTTTT
CDR3: CASSHRDRALHGELFF

size: NA
J: TRBJ2-3
V: TRBV7-9
D: TRBD2
length: 17
DNA: TGTGCCAGCAGCCCAGATAAGGCGGGAGGCTTCACAGATACGCAGTATTTT
CDR3: CASSPDKAGGFTDTQYF

size: NA
J: TRBJ2-1
V: TRBV7-2
D: TRBD1
length: 16
DNA: TGTGCCAGCAGCTCGACAGGGGGCCCCCTACACAATGAGCAGTTCTTC
CDR3: CASSSTGGPLHNEQFF

size: NA
J: TRBJ2-2
V: TRBV18
D: TRBD1
length: 16
DNA: TGTGCCAGCTCACCCATCCGGGACAGGGGCACCGGGGAGCTGTTTTTT
CDR3: CASSPIRDRGTGELFF

size: NA
J: TRBJ1-2
V: TRBV4-1
D: NA
length: 15
DNA: TGCGCCAGCTGTCAAGAGAGGAACACTAACTATGGCTACACCTTC
CDR3: CASCQERNTNYGYTF

size: NA
J: TRBJ2-7
V: TRBV2
D: NA
length: 15
DNA: TGTGCCAGCAGTGAAGGCGGATGGAGGGGTGACGAGCAGTACTTC
CDR3: CASSEGGWRGDEQYF

size: NA
J: TRBJ2-5
V: TRBV19
D: NA
length: 14
DNA: TGTGCCAGTAGTACCGGACAGAGACAAGAGACCCAGTACTTC
CDR3: CASSTGQRQETQYF

size: once
J: TRBJ1-2
V: TRBV6-1
D: NA
length: 11
DNA: TGTGCCAGCCTCCGATTGAGGGGCTACACCTTC
CDR3: CASLRLRGYTF

size: NA
J: TRBJ2-4
V: TRBV6-6
D: NA
length: 15
DNA: TGTGCCAGCAGCCCTTCAGGGCAGGTTGGAAACATTCAGTACTTC
CDR3: CASSPSGQVGNIQYF

size: few
J: TRBJ1-1
V: TRBV28
D: NA
length: 16
DNA: TGTGCCAGCAGTTTACCCCCGGGCGGGGGAGTCACTGAAGCTTTCTTT
CDR3: CASSLPPGGGVTEAFF

size: NA
J: TRBJ2-5
V: TRBV10-3
D: NA
length: 14
DNA: TGTGCCATCAGTGAGGGACAGTCTAAAGAGACCCAGTACTTC
CDR3: CAISEGQSKETQYF

size: NA
J: TRBJ2-1
V: TRBV27
D: NA
length: 17
DNA: TGTGCCAGCAGTCTCCTCTGGAGCCTGAGCTCCTACAATGAGCAGTTCTTC
CDR3: CASSLLWSLSSYNEQFF

size: NA
J: TRBJ2-2
V: TRBV6-1
D: TRBD1
length: 16
DNA: TGTGCCAGCAGTGTGGAGGTGACAGGGATTCCCGGGGAGCTGTTTTTT
CDR3: CASSVEVTGIPGELFF

size: NA
J: TRBJ1-3
V: TRBV4-2
D: NA
length: 18
DNA: TGTGCCAGCAGCCAAGAACCTCGTGGGGCCGGCCACCGAAACACCATATATTTT
CDR3: CASSQEPRGAGHRNTIYF

size: NA
J: TRBJ2-7
V: TRBV7-9
D: NA
length: 14
DNA: TGTGCCAGCAGCCGTTCACACCTCGTTTACGAGCAGTACTTC
CDR3: CASSRSHLVYEQYF

size: NA
J: TRBJ2-2
V: TRBV25-1
D: TRBD1
length: 13
DNA: TGTGCCAGCATAGACAGGGTGTCCGGGGAGCTGTTTTTT
CDR3: CASIDRVSGELFF

size: NA
J: TRBJ2-7
V: TRBV2
D: TRBD1
length: 15
DNA: TGTGCCAGCAACTCCCACAGGGGCGGATCCTACGAGCAGTACTTC
CDR3: CASNSHRGGSYEQYF

size: NA
J: TRBJ2-1
V: TRBV14
D: NA
length: 13
DNA: TGTGCCAGCAGCCACAGACAGGTCAATGAGCAGTTCTTC
CDR3: CASSHRQVNEQFF

size: NA
J: TRBJ2-4
V: TRBV28
D: NA
length: 12
DNA: TGTGCCAGCAGTCCCCCCTTAAACATTCAGTACTTC
CDR3: CASSPPLNIQYF

size: NA
J: TRBJ1-5
V: TRBV19
D: NA
length: 15
DNA: TGTGCCAGTAGTATCACCCAAATCGGGGGGCAGCCCCAGCATTTT
CDR3: CASSITQIGGQPQHF